This T cell receptor (beta chain) stems from a study of CD4 T cells in relation to SARS-CoV-2 and coronaviruses. About the research overall: Convalescent donors were aged about 21 to 80, with median about 40 years.

The study, taken as a whole, reports: Culture-expanded clones reflect memory recall rather than primary priming during culture. Roughly 65% of donors had memory CD4+ clonotypes crossrecognizing SARS-CoV-2 and common cold coronavirus spike.

Naive and memory CD4+ T cells were separated from cryopreserved PBMCs. The method was immunoSEQ multiplex PCR; TCRdb's version includes in-frame clones alone and lacks a portion of them. The sample contains about 38,000 clones, more than 75% of which appear only once. The CDR3 loop spans 16 amino acids. Germline V gene sequence: CDR1 SGHDN, CDR2 FVKESK. Unmatched junction bases numbered 6, after V lost 1 base and J lost 6 bases. A remark on this clone: The antigen remains undetermined.

The TCR was taken from an adult with COVID-19. The sequenced sample was memory CD4+ T cells from PBMCs. The chain is built from TRBV14 and TRBJ1-2; 12 nucleotides line up with TRBD1. The CDR3: CASSQAGRDRGHGYTF. The DNA of the CDR3 is TGTGCCAGCAGCCAAGCAGGGAGGGACAGGGGGCATGGCTACACCTTC.